This T cell receptor beta chain was documented in a study of T cell changes during pregnancy in multiple sclerosis. Produced via immunoSEQ multiplex PCR; TCRdb's table is partial and in-frame only. Among about 59,000 clones listed, approximately 94% were seen once. This clone has just one count. The TCR originated in a female donor with multiple sclerosis, enrolled in a pregnancy study. The sample in question was CD8+ T cells from peripheral blood mononuclear cells, obtained after pregnancy.

CDR3 nucleotides: TGTGCCAGCAGCCAAGATTCGCCTAGTCGTGGCACAGATACGCAGTATTTT. Amino acids: CASSQDSPSRGTDTQYF. The gene calls are TRBV4-2 and TRBJ2-3; D unclear. The ends were cut back, 0 bases at V and 1 base at J, with 14 bases in the middle. CDR3 length: 17 amino acids. Germline loops: CDR1 LGHNA, CDR2 YNFKEQ.